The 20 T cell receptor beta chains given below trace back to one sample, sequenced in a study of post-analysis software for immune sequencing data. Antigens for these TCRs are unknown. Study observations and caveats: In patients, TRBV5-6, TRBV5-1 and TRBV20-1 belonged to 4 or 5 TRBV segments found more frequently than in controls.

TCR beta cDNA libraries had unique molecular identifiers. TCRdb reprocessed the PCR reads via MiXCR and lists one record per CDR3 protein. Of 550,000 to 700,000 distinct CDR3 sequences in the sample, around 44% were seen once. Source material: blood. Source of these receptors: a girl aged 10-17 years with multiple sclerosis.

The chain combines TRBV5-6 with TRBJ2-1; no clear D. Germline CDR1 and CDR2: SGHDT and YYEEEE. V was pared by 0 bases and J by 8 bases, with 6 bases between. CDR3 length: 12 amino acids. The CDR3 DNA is TGTGCCAGCAGCTTGGACGTAGATGAGCAGTTCTTC. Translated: CASSLDVDEQFF.

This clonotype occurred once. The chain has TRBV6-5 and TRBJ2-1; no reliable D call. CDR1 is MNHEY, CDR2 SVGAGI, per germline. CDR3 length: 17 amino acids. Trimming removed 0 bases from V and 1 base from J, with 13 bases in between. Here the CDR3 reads CASSYSRPAESYNEQFF. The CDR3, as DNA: TGTGCCAGCAGTTACTCGCGTCCGGCAGAGTCCTACAATGAGCAGTTCTTC.

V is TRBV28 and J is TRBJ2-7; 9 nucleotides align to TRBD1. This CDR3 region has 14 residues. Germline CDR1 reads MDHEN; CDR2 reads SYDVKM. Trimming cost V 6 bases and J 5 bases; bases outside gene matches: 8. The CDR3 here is CASREQGANDEQYF. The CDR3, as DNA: TGTGCCAGCAGGGAACAGGGGGCAAATGACGAGCAGTACTTC. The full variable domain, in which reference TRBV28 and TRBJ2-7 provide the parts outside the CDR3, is DVKVTQSSRYLVKRTGEKVFLECVQDMDHENMFWYRQDPGLGLRLIYFSYDVKMKEKGDIPEGYSVSREKKERFSLILESASTNQTSMYLCASREQGANDEQYFGPGTRLTVT.

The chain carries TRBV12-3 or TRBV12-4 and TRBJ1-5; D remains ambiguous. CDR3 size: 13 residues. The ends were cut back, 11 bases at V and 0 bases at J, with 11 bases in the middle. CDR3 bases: TGTGCCTGGAGGCAGGCTAGCAATCAGCCCCAGCATTTT. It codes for CAWRQASNQPQHF.

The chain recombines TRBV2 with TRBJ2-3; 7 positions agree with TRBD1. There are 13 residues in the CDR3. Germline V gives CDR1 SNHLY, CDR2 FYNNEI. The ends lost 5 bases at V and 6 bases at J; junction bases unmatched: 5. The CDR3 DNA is TGTGCCAGCAGTCCCGACAGGGCTGATACGCAGTATTTT. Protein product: CASSPDRADTQYF.

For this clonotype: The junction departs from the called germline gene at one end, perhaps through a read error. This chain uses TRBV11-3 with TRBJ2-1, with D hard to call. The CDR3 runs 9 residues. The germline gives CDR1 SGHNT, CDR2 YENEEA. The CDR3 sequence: CASSLVRNF. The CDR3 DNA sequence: TGTGCCAGCAGCTTAGTACGTAACTTC.

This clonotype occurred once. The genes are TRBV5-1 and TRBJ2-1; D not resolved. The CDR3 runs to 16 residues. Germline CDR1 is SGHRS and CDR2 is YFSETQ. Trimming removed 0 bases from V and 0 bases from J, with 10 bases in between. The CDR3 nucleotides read TGCGCCAGCAGCTTGGACGCACGTACCTCCTACAATGAGCAGTTCTTC. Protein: CASSLDARTSYNEQFF. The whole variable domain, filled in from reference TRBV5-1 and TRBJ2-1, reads KAGVTQTPRYLIKTRGQQVTLSCSPISGHRSVSWYQQTPGQGLQFLFEYFSETQRNKGNFPGRFSGRQFSNSRSEMNVSTLELGDSALYLCASSLDARTSYNEQFFGPGTRLTVL.

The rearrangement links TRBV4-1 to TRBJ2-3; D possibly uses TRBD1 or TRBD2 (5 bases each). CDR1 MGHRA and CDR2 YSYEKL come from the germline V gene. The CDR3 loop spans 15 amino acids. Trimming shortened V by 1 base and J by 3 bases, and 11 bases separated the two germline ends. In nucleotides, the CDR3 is TGCGCCAGCAGCCAAGTCGGGAAGGGGACAGATACGCAGTATTTT. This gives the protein CASSQVGKGTDTQYF.

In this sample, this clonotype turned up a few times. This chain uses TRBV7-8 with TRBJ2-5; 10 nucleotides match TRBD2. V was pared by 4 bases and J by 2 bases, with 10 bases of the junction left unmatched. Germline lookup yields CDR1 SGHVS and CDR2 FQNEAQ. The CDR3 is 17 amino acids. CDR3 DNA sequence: TGTGCCAGCAGCTCCCACGGACTAGCGGAAACACAAGAGACCCAGTACTTC. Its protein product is CASSSHGLAETQETQYF. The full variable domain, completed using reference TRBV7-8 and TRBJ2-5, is GAGVSQSPRYKVAKRGQDVALRCDPISGHVSLFWYQQALGQGPEFLTYFQNEAQLDKSGLPSDRFFAERPEGSVSTLKIQRTQQEDSAVYLCASSSHGLAETQETQYFGPGTRLLVL.

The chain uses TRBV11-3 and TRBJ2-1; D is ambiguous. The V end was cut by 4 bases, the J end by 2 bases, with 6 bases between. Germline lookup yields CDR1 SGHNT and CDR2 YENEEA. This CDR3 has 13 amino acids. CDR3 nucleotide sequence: TGTGCCAGCAGCTCCCTGCCCTACAATGAGCAGTTCTTC. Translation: CASSSLPYNEQFF. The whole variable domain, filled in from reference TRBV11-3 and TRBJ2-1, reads EAGVVQSPRYKIIEKKQPVAFWCNPISGHNTLYWYLQNLGQGPELLIRYENEEAVDDSQLPKDRFSAERLKGVDSTLKIQPAELGDSAVYLCASSSLPYNEQFFGPGTRLTVL.

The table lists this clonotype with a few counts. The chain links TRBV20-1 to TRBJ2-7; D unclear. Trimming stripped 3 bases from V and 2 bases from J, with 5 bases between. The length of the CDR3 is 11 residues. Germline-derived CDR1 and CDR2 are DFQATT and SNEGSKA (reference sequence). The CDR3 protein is CSARATYEQYF. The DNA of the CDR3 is TGCAGTGCTAGGGCCACCTACGAGCAGTACTTC.

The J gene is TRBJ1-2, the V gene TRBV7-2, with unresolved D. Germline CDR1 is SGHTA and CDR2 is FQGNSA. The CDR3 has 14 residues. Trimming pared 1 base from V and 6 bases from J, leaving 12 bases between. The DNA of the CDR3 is TGTGCCAGCAGCTTAGGTTCCGTCGGGGATGGCTACACCTTC. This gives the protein CASSLGSVGDGYTF.

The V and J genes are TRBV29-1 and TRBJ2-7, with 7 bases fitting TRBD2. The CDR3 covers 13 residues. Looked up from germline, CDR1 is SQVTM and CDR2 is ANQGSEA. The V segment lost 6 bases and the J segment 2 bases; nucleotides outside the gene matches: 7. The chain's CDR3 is CSVEREGTYEQYF. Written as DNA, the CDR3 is TGCAGCGTCGAAAGGGAGGGGACCTACGAGCAGTACTTC.

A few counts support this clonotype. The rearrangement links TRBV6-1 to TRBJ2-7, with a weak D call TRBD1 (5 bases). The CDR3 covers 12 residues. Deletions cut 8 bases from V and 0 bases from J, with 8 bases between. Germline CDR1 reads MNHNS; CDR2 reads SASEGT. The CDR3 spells CASPDNSYEQYF. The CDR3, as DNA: TGTGCCAGCCCGGACAACTCCTACGAGCAGTACTTC.

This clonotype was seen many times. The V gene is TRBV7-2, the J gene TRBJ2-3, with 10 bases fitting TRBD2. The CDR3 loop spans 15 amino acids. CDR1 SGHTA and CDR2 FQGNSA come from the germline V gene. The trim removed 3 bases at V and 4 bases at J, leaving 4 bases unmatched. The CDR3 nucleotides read TGTGCCAGCAGCTTGTCTAGCGGGAGAGCAGATACGCAGTATTTT. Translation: CASSLSSGRADTQYF. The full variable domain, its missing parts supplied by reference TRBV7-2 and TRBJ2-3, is GAGVSQSPSNKVTEKGKDVELRCDPISGHTALYWYRQSLGQGLEFLIYFQGNSAPDKSGLPSDRFSAERTGGSVSTLTIQRTQQEDSAVYLCASSLSSGRADTQYFGPGTRLTVL.

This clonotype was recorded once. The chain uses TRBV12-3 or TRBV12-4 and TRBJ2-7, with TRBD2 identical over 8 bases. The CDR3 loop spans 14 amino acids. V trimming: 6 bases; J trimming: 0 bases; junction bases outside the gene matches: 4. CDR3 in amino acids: CASRLSGNSYEQYF. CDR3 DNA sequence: TGTGCCAGCAGACTTAGCGGGAACTCCTACGAGCAGTACTTC.

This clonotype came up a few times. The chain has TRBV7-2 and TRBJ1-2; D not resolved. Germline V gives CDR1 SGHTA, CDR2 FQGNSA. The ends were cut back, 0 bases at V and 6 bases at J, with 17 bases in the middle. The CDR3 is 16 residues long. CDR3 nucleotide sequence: TGTGCCAGCAGCTTAGCGCTAGCAGTGAGGGAGGATGGCTACACCTTC. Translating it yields CASSLALAVREDGYTF.

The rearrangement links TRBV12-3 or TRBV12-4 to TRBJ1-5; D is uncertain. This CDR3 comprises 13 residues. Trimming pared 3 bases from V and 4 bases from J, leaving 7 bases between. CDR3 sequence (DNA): TGTGCCAGCAGTTTCAAGGCTAATCAGCCCCAGCATTTT. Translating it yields CASSFKANQPQHF.

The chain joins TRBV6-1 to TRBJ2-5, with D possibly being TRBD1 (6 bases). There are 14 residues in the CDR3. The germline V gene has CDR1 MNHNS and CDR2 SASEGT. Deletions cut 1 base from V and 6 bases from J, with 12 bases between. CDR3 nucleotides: TGTGCCAGCAGTGAAGAATCCAGGGGTCAGACCCAGTACTTC. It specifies CASSEESRGQTQYF.

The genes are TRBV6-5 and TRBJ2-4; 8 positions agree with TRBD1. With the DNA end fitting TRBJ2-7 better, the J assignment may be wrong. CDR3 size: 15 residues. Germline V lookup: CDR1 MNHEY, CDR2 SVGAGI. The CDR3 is CASSKHGQGTYEQYF. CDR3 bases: TGTGCCAGCAGCAAGCACGGACAGGGTACCTACGAGCAGTACTTC.